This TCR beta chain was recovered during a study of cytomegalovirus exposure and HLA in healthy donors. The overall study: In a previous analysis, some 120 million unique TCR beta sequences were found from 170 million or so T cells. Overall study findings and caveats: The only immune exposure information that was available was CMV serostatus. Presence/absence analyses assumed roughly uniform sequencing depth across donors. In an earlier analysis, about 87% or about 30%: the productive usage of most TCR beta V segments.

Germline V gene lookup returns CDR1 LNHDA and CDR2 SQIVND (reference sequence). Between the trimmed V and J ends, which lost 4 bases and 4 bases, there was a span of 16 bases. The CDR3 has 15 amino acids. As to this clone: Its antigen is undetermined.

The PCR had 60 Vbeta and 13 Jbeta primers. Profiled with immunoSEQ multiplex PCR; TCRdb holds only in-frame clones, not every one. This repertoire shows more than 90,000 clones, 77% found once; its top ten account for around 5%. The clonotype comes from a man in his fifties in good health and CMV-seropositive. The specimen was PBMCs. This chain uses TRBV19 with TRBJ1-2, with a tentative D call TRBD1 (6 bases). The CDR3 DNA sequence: TGTGCCAGTAGTAGATTCAGGACAGAAGGCTATGGCTACACCTTC. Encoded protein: CASSRFRTEGYGYTF.